This entry lists 30 T cell receptor beta chains sequenced from one sample in a study of blood T cell repertoires in COVID-19. Generated by immunoSEQ multiplex PCR, the TCRdb table keeps only in-frame clones and is missing some. The sample consists of over 200,000 clones, 80% of them appearing once. Sequencing input: peripheral blood. The receptors originated from a human donor in a cohort sampled during active COVID-19.

The rearrangement joins TRBV30 to TRBJ2-7; no reliable D call. CDR1 is GTSNPN and CDR2 is SVGIG in the germline V gene (reference sequence). This CDR3 has 12 residues. Trimming pared 2 bases from V and 2 bases from J, leaving 7 bases between. CDR3 residues: CAWSLVAYEQYF. CDR3 sequence (DNA): TGTGCCTGGAGTTTGGTAGCCTACGAGCAGTACTTC.

The V call is TRBV7-9, the J call TRBJ2-7; TRBD2 agrees at 9 bases. From germline, CDR1 is SEHNR and CDR2 FQNEAQ (reference sequence). V lost 4 bases, J lost 2 bases, and 6 bases stayed unmatched. The CDR3 is 15 amino acids. CDR3 DNA: TGTGCCAGCAGCTCAAGACTAGCGGCTACCTACGAGCAGTACTTC. Translating gives CASSSRLAATYEQYF.

The rearrangement joins TRBV7-9 to TRBJ1-1, with TRBD1 as a possible D gene (6 bases). V dropped 5 bases and J dropped 0 bases, with 10 bases sitting between them. Germline CDR1 SEHNR, CDR2 FQNEAQ (reference sequence). The CDR3 runs 14 residues. As DNA, the CDR3 is TGTGCCAGCAGCCAACAGGGCCTGAACACTGAAGCTTTCTTT. It translates to CASSQQGLNTEAFF. The full variable domain, completed using reference TRBV7-9 and TRBJ1-1, is DTGVSQNPRHKITKRGQNVTFRCDPISEHNRLYWYRQTLGQGPEFLTYFQNEAQLEKSRLLSDRFSAERPKGSFSTLEIQRTEQGDSAMYLCASSQQGLNTEAFFGQGTRLTVV.

This chain connects TRBV6-2 or TRBV6-3 to TRBJ2-6; TRBD1 aligns across 9 bases. The CDR3 has 17 amino acids. The germline V gene has CDR1 MNHEY and CDR2 SVGEGT. Trimming cost V 2 bases and J 2 bases; bases outside gene matches: 4. CDR3 DNA: TGTGCCAGCAGTTACGGGACAGGGAGGCCTGGGGCCAACGTCCTGACTTTC. It translates to CASSYGTGRPGANVLTF.

Relative to its sample, this clone is medium-sized. The chain combines TRBV11-2 with TRBJ2-1; TRBD2 might be the D (7 bases). The CDR3 loop spans 15 amino acids. The V gene lost 3 bases and the J gene lost 8 bases, with 17 bases spanning the gap. Germline loops: CDR1 SGHAT, CDR2 FQNNGV. The CDR3 protein is CASSFWGGAPDEQFF. The CDR3 coding sequence is TGTGCCAGCAGCTTTTGGGGGGGGGCGCCGGATGAGCAGTTCTTC.

This sequence joins TRBV27 and TRBJ2-1; 8 bases are a match to TRBD1. Germline CDR1 and CDR2: MNHEY and SMNVEV (reference sequence). Trimming removed 2 bases from V and 2 bases from J; junction bases left unmatched: 2. The CDR3 loop spans 15 amino acids. CDR3 amino acids: CASSLDRGPYNEQFF. CDR3 in DNA: TGTGCCAGCAGTTTAGACAGGGGCCCCTACAATGAGCAGTTCTTC.

The sample holds many counts of this clone. The V call is TRBV5-8, the J call TRBJ1-2; no clear D gene. This CDR3 has 14 amino acids. V was trimmed by 2 bases and J by 3 bases, leaving 11 bases between them. From germline, CDR1 is SGHTS and CDR2 YDEGEE. The CDR3 DNA reads as TGTGCCAGCAGCTTAGGCGAGGCTTACTATGGCTACACCTTC. Translation: CASSLGEAYYGYTF.

In its sample, this clone was seen a few times. This chain joins TRBV27 and TRBJ2-7; TRBD2 might be the D (8 bases). V was clipped by 6 bases and J by 3 bases, with 21 bases between them. CDR3 length: 16 residues. Germline V gene data show CDR1 as MNHEY and CDR2 as SMNVEV (reference sequence). The CDR3 DNA sequence: TGTGCCAGCAGGTCCCAGGGGGTAGCGGGACTCTACGAGCAGTACTTC. This sequence encodes CASRSQGVAGLYEQYF.

This chain uses TRBV15 with TRBJ2-1, with D possibly being TRBD2 (6 bases). This CDR3 comprises 15 residues. The V gene lost 0 bases and the J gene lost 8 bases, with 14 bases spanning the gap. Looked up from germline, CDR1 is LNHNV and CDR2 is YYDKDF (reference sequence). CDR3 bases: TGTGCCACCAGCAGAGATGTAGCGGTGAGGGATGAGCAGTTCTTC. It codes for CATSRDVAVRDEQFF.

The rearrangement links TRBV27 to TRBJ2-7; D is undetermined. V was shortened by 3 bases and J by 5 bases, with 8 bases between the two germline ends. Per germline, CDR1 MNHEY and CDR2 SMNVEV (reference sequence). The CDR3 consists of 12 residues. CDR3 nucleotides: TGTGCCAGCAGTTTTCTGGGCAACGAGCAGTACTTC. Translation gives CASSFLGNEQYF.

The chain combines TRBV27 with TRBJ2-7; D is perhaps TRBD2 (5 bases). CDR1 and CDR2 from the germline V gene are MNHEY and SMNVEV (reference sequence). The CDR3 runs 14 residues. V gave up 11 bases and J gave up 7 bases, with 24 bases separating them. CDR3 amino acids: CASTVIGLVSEQYF. The CDR3 nucleotides read TGTGCCTCTACGGTAATCGGACTCGTTTCGGAGCAGTACTTC.

This clone has more than one count but fewer than ten. A much more abundant neighbour one base away suggests this may be a read error. Other DNA variants within this sample encode the same CDR3. The chain carries TRBV4-3 and TRBJ2-7, with 7 bases aligning to TRBD1. The CDR3 sequence is 14 residues long. Looked up from germline, CDR1 is LGHNA and CDR2 is YSLEER. After removal of 4 bases from V and 2 bases from J, the junction contained 5 bases not matched to a gene. Here the CDR3 DNA reads TGCGCCAGCAGCCCCAGACAGGGTGCCTACGAGCAGTACTTC. Its translation is CASSPRQGAYEQYF.

In the case of this clone: Other DNA sequences in this specimen translate into the identical CDR3. This chain links TRBV5-1 with TRBJ2-7; 8 bases match TRBD1. CDR1 and CDR2 (germline): SGHRS, YFSETQ. V gave up 4 bases and J gave up 6 bases; unmatched junction bases: 12. The CDR3 contains 15 residues. In DNA, the CDR3 is TGCGCCAGCAGCCTCCCCCGGACAGGGTTTAGCGAGCAGTACTTC. It translates to CASSLPRTGFSEQYF.

As DNA, the CDR3 is TGTGCCAGCTCACCCGTCCGTAAGCTAGCGGACGAGCAGTACTTC. Its protein is CASSPVRKLADEQYF. This chain uses TRBV18 with TRBJ2-7, with 7 bases identical to TRBD2. V dropped 3 bases and J dropped 5; count of bases not matched to a gene: 10. Germline assignment: CDR1 KGHSH and CDR2 LQKENI. The CDR3 has 15 residues. The variable domain in full, completed from reference TRBV18 and TRBJ2-7, reads NAGVMQNPRHLVRRRGQEARLRCSPMKGHSHVYWYRQLPEEGLKFMVYLQKENIIDESGMPKERFSAEFPKEGPSILRIQQVVRGDSAAYFCASSPVRKLADEQYFGPGTRLTVT.

The rearrangement joins TRBV9 to TRBJ1-4; 10 bases agree with TRBD1. The germline V gene encodes CDR1 SGDLS and CDR2 YYNGEE. V was pared by 4 bases and J by 8 bases, with 8 bases of the junction left unmatched. This CDR3 region has 15 residues. CDR3 residues: CASSPEGTGEEKLFF. DNA for the CDR3: TGTGCCAGCAGCCCCGAGGGGACAGGGGAAGAAAAACTGTTTTTT. Looking up the rest from reference TRBV9 and TRBJ1-4 gives the full variable domain: DSGVTQTPKHLITATGQRVTLRCSPRSGDLSVYWYQQSLDQGLQFLIQYYNGEERAKGNILERFSAQQFPDLHSELNLSSLELGDSALYFCASSPEGTGEEKLFFGSGTQLSVL.

The gene calls are TRBV7-2 and TRBJ1-5; 7 positions agree with TRBD1. The V and J ends lost 0 bases and 7 bases, in that order; junction bases with no gene match: 0. CDR3 length: 13 amino acids. Germline loops: CDR1 SGHTA, CDR2 FQGNSA. This CDR3 is CASSLAGGQPQHF. The CDR3 coding sequence is TGTGCCAGCAGCTTAGCAGGGGGCCAGCCCCAGCATTTT.

This sequence joins TRBV30 and TRBJ1-3; D ambiguous. This CDR3 region has 12 residues. The V and J ends lost 0 bases and 4 bases respectively, with 4 bases between them. In germline, CDR1 is GTSNPN, CDR2 SVGIG (reference sequence). The CDR3 DNA sequence: TGTGCCTGGAGTGTCGGGGGAAACACCATATATTTT. It codes for CAWSVGGNTIYF.

This clone was seen a handful of times. The rearrangement uses TRBV7-3 and TRBJ1-1, with D perhaps TRBD1 (5 bases). The germline V gene encodes CDR1 SGHTA and CDR2 FQGTGA. The CDR3 extends over 13 amino acids. V was shortened by 2 bases and J by 3 bases, with 7 bases between the two germline ends. The CDR3 protein is CASSLGGDTEAFF. CDR3 DNA: TGTGCCAGCAGCTTAGGAGGGGACACTGAAGCTTTCTTT. Full variable domain (outside the CDR3, taken from reference TRBV7-3 and TRBJ1-1): GAGVSQTPSNKVTEKGKYVELRCDPISGHTALYWYRQSLGQGPEFLIYFQGTGAADDSGLPNDRFFAVRPEGSVSTLKIQRTERGDSAVYLCASSLGGDTEAFFGQGTRLTVV.

The CDR3 spells CASRPDRANSPLHF. In DNA, the CDR3 is TGTGCCAGCAGACCCGACAGGGCAAATTCACCCCTCCACTTT. V is TRBV6-5 and J is TRBJ1-6, with 7 bases fitting TRBD1. V lost 6 bases, J lost 7 bases, and 6 bases stayed unmatched. Germline V gene data show CDR1 as MNHEY and CDR2 as SVGAGI. This CDR3 is 14 amino acids long.

The rearrangement links TRBV13 to TRBJ2-7, with D perhaps TRBD1 (5 bases). With 0 bases removed from V and 1 base from J, the gap between germline ends came to 13 bases. Germline V lookup: CDR1 PRHDT, CDR2 FYEKMQ (reference sequence). CDR3 length: 16 amino acids. CDR3 sequence (DNA): TGTGCCAGCAGCTTAGGACAGGCCTCCCATTCCTACGAGCAGTACTTC. It is translated as CASSLGQASHSYEQYF.

The chain carries TRBV7-2 and TRBJ2-3; possibly TRBD2 for D (5 bases). The length of the CDR3 is 14 residues. V lost 3 bases and J 2 bases, leaving 9 bases between the germline ends. CDR1 and CDR2 from the germline V gene are SGHTA and FQGNSA. As DNA, the CDR3 is TGTGCCAGCAGCTTCGGACTGGCCACAGATACGCAGTATTTT. This codes for CASSFGLATDTQYF.

The chain carries TRBV30 and TRBJ1-2, with TRBD1 matching over 7 bases. The germline gives CDR1 GTSNPN, CDR2 SVGIG (reference sequence). The CDR3 has 14 amino acids. V lost 5 bases and J lost 6; bases outside the gene matches: 12. CDR3 residues: CAWGRRGTVDGYTF. The CDR3, as DNA: TGTGCCTGGGGACGCAGAGGGACAGTCGATGGCTACACCTTC.

The V gene is TRBV7-3, the J gene TRBJ1-1; D possibly corresponds to TRBD1 (5 bases). CDR3 length equals 13 residues. Germline-derived CDR1 and CDR2 are SGHTA and FQGTGA. The V end was cut by 5 bases, the J end by 3 bases, with 10 bases between. In DNA form, the CDR3 reads TGTGCCAGCAGCACGTCGGGGGACACTGAAGCTTTCTTT. Its protein product is CASSTSGDTEAFF.

A few counts support this clone. The chain uses TRBV27 and TRBJ2-7; 8 bases agree with TRBD1. CDR3 length: 14 amino acids. Germline CDR1 is MNHEY and CDR2 is SMNVEV (reference sequence). The V gene end was trimmed by 5 bases and the J gene end by 2 bases; junction bases not matched to a gene: 5. The DNA for the CDR3 is TGTGCCAGCAGTCCCATGACAGGGGCCTACGAGCAGTACTTC. As protein: CASSPMTGAYEQYF.

The rearrangement uses TRBV28 and TRBJ1-2; D perhaps matches TRBD1 (5 bases). V lost 2 bases and J 8 bases, leaving 18 bases between the germline ends. Looked up from germline, CDR1 is MDHEN and CDR2 is SYDVKM. The CDR3 runs to 15 residues. CDR3 nucleotide sequence: TGTGCCAGCAGTTTAGGGGCACTCCAAGGAGGGGGCTACACCTTC. This sequence encodes CASSLGALQGGGYTF.

The V gene is TRBV30, the J gene TRBJ1-1; weak D call: TRBD1 (5 bases). The CDR3 sequence is 15 residues long. Trimming cost V 0 bases and J 1 base, with 12 bases left between them. Looked up from germline, CDR1 is GTSNPN and CDR2 is SVGIG (reference sequence). Here the CDR3 DNA reads TGTGCCTGGAGTGTACGGGTCAGGGCGAACACTGAAGCTTTCTTT. Its translation: CAWSVRVRANTEAFF.

The chain has TRBV20-1 and TRBJ2-5; TRBD2 agrees at 11 bases. The germline V gene encodes CDR1 DFQATT and CDR2 SNEGSKA (reference sequence). This CDR3 comprises 16 residues. V trimming: 6 bases; J trimming: 3 bases; junction bases outside the gene matches: 12. The CDR3 coding sequence is TGCAGTGCAAGTGAGAGTAGCGGGAGGGTCAAAGAGACCCAGTACTTC. Protein: CSASESSGRVKETQYF.

The chain uses TRBV6-5 and TRBJ2-1; 7 positions match TRBD2. V was clipped by 0 bases and J by 10 bases; unmatched bases: 6. The CDR3 is 14 amino acids. The germline V gene has CDR1 MNHEY and CDR2 SVGAGI. The CDR3 region is CASSYSGREREQFF. In DNA form, the CDR3 reads TGTGCCAGCAGTTACTCAGGGCGGGAGCGAGAGCAGTTCTTC.

This clone showed up just once. The V gene is TRBV5-6, the J gene TRBJ1-5; D may be TRBD1 (5 bases). The germline gives CDR1 SGHDT, CDR2 YYEEEE. The ends were cut back, 0 bases at V and 3 bases at J, with 19 bases in the middle. This CDR3 is built from 18 residues. As DNA, the CDR3 is TGTGCCAGCAGCTTGGCAACAGGACCAGGGAGGAACAATCAGCCCCAGCATTTT. It encodes CASSLATGPGRNNQPQHF. Full variable domain (remainder filled in from reference TRBV5-6 and TRBJ1-5): DAGVTQSPTHLIKTRGQQVTLRCSPKSGHDTVSWYQQALGQGPQFIFQYYEEEERQRGNFPDRFSGHQFPNYSSELNVNALLLGDSALYLCASSLATGPGRNNQPQHFGDGTRLSIL.

The V gene is TRBV7-3, the J gene TRBJ2-1, with D tentatively TRBD2 (6 bases). V was trimmed by 5 bases and J by 2 bases, leaving 16 bases between them. Germline CDR1 and CDR2: SGHTA and FQGTGA. The CDR3 has 16 amino acids. CDR3 DNA sequence: TGTGCCAGCAGCCATCTGGGGAGGAAACCCTACAATGAGCAGTTCTTC. Amino acid sequence: CASSHLGRKPYNEQFF. The variable domain in full, with the rest retrieved from reference TRBV7-3 and TRBJ2-1, is GAGVSQTPSNKVTEKGKYVELRCDPISGHTALYWYRQSLGQGPEFLIYFQGTGAADDSGLPNDRFFAVRPEGSVSTLKIQRTERGDSAVYLCASSHLGRKPYNEQFFGPGTRLTVL.